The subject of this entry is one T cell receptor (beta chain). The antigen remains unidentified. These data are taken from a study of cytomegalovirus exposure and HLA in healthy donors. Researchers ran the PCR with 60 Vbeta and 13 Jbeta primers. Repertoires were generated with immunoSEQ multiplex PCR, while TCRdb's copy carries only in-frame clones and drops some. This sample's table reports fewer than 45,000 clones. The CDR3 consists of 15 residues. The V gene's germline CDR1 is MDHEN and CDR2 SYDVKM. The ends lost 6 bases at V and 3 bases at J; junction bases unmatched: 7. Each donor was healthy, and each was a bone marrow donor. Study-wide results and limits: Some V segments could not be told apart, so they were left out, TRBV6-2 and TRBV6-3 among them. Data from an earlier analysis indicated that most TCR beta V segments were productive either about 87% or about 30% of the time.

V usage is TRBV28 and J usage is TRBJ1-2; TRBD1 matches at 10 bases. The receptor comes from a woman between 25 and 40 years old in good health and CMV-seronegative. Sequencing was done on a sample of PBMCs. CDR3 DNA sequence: TGTGCCAGCAGAACGACAGGGGGCGCTTACTATGGCTACACCTTC. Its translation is CASRTTGGAYYGYTF.